The 2 T cell receptor beta chains in this list originate from one sample, sequenced in a study of cytomegalovirus exposure and HLA in healthy donors. A multiplex PCR was run with 60 Vbeta primers and 13 Jbeta primers. Generated by immunoSEQ multiplex PCR, the TCRdb table keeps only in-frame clones and is missing some. The sample yields around 64,000 clones, of which the top ten take up around 2.4%. Sequencing was carried out using PBMCs. The receptor source for this set is a female donor in good health and CMV-seropositive.

The chain joins TRBV29-1 to TRBJ1-2; D may be TRBD1 (6 bases). Trimming took off 0 bases at V and 6 bases at J, with 17 bases between the two ends. The germline gives CDR1 SQVTM, CDR2 ANQGSEA. The CDR3 sequence is 15 residues long. The CDR3 loop is CSVEDRAQGLDGYTF. The CDR3 DNA reads TGCAGCGTTGAAGATCGAGCGCAGGGGTTAGATGGCTACACCTTC.

This chain connects TRBV19 to TRBJ2-1; 9 bases align to TRBD2. Germline CDR1 is LNHDA and CDR2 is SQIVND (reference sequence). The V gene end was trimmed by 6 bases and the J gene end by 6 bases; junction bases not matched to a gene: 3. CDR3 length: 13 residues. CDR3 sequence reads: CASRGLAANEQFF. The DNA of the CDR3 is TGTGCCAGTAGGGGACTAGCAGCCAATGAGCAGTTCTTC.